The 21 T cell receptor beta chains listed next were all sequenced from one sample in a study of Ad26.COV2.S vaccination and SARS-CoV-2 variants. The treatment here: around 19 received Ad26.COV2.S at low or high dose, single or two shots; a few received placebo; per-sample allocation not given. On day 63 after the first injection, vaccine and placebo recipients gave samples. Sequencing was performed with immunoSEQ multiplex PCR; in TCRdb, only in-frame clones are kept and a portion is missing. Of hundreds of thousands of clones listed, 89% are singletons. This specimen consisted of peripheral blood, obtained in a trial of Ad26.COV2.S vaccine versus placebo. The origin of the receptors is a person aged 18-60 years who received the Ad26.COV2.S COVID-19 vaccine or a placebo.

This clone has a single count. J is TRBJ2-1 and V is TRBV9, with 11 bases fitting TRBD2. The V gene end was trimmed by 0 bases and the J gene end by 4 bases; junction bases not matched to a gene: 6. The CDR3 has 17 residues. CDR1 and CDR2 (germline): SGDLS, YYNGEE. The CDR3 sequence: CASSVDASGGTYNEQFF. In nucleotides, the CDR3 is TGTGCCAGCAGCGTAGACGCTAGCGGGGGGACATACAATGAGCAGTTCTTC.

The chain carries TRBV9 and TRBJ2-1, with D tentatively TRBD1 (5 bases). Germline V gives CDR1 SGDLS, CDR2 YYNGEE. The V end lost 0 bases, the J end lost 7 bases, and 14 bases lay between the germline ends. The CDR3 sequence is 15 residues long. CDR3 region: CASSVEGNPPNEQFF. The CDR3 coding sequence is TGTGCCAGCAGCGTAGAGGGGAACCCCCCGAATGAGCAGTTCTTC.

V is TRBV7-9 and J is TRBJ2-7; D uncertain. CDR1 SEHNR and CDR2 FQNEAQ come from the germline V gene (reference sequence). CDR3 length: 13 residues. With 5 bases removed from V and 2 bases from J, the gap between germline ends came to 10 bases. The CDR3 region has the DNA TGTGCCAGCAGCCCTTGGACCACCTACGAGCAGTACTTC. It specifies CASSPWTTYEQYF.

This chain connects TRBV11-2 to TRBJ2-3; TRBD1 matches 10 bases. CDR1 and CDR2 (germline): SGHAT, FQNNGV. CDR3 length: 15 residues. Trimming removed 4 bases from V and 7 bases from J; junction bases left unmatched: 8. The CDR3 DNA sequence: TGTGCCAGCAGCTCCTTGGGACAGGGGCGTAATACGCAGTATTTT. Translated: CASSSLGQGRNTQYF.

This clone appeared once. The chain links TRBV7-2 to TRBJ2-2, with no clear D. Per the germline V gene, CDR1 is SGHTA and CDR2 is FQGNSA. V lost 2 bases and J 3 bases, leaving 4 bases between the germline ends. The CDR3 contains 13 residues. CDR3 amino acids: CASSLFDTGELFF. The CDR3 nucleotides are TGTGCCAGCAGCTTATTCGACACCGGGGAGCTGTTTTTT.

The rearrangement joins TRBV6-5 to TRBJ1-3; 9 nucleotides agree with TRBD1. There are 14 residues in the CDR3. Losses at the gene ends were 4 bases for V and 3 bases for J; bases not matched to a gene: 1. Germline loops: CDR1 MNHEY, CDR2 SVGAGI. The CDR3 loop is CASSWTGDGNTIYF. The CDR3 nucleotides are TGTGCCAGCAGTTGGACAGGGGATGGAAACACCATATATTTT.

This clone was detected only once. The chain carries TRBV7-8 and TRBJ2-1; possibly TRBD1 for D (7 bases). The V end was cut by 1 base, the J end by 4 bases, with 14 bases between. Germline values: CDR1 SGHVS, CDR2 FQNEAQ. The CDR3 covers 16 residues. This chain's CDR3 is CASSLGGGTAYNEQFF. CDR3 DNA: TGTGCCAGCAGCTTAGGTGGGGGGACAGCTTACAATGAGCAGTTCTTC. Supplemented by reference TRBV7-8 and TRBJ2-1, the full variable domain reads GAGVSQSPRYKVAKRGQDVALRCDPISGHVSLFWYQQALGQGPEFLTYFQNEAQLDKSGLPSDRFFAERPEGSVSTLKIQRTQQEDSAVYLCASSLGGGTAYNEQFFGPGTRLTVL.

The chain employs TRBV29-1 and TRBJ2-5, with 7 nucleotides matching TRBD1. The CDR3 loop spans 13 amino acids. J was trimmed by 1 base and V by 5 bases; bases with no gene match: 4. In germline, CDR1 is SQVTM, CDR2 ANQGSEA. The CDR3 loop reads CSVRRDSQETQYF. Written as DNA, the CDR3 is TGCAGCGTTCGCCGGGACAGCCAAGAGACCCAGTACTTC.

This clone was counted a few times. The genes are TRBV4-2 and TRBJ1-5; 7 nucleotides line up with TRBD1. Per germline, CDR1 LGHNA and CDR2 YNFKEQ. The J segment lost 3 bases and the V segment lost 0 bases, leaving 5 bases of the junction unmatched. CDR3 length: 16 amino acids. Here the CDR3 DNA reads TGTGCCAGCAGCCAAGATGCGACAGGGCTCAATCAGCCCCAGCATTTT. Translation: CASSQDATGLNQPQHF.

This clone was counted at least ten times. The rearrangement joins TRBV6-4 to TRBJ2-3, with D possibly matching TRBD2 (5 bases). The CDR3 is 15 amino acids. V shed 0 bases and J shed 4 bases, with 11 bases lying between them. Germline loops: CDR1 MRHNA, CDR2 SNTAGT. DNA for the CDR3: TGTGCCAGCAGTGACTCGGTCGAGGGTCCAGATACGCAGTATTTT. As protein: CASSDSVEGPDTQYF.

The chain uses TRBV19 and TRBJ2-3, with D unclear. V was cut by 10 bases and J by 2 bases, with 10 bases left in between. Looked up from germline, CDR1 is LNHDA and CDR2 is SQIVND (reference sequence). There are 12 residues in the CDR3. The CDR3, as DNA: TGTGCCACTTGCGGAAACACAGATACGCAGTATTTT. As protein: CATCGNTDTQYF. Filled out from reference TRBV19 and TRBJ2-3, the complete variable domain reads DGGITQSPKYLFRKEGQNVTLSCEQNLNHDAMYWYRQDPGQGLRLIYYSQIVNDFQKGDIAEGYSVSREKKESFPLTVTSAQKNPTAFYLCATCGNTDTQYFGPGTRLTVL.

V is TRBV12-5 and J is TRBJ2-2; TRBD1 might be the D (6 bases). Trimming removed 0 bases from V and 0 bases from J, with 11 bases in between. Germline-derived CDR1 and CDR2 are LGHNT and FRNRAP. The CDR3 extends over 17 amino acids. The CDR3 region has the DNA TGTGCTAGTGGTTTGGTACTGGCAGGGGCGAACACCGGGGAGCTGTTTTTT. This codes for CASGLVLAGANTGELFF.

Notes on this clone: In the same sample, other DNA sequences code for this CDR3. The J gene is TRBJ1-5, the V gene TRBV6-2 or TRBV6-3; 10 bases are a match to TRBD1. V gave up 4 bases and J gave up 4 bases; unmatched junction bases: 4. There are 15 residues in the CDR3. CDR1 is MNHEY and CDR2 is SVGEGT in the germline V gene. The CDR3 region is CASSFRDRGNQPQHF. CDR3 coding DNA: TGTGCCAGCAGTTTCAGGGACAGGGGAAATCAGCCCCAGCATTTT.

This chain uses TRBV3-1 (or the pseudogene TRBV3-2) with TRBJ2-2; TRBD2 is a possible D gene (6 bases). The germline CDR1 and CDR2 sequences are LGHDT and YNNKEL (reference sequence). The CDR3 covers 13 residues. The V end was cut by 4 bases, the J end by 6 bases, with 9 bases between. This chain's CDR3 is CASSPRRAGELFF. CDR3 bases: TGTGCCAGCAGCCCGAGGAGGGCCGGGGAGCTGTTTTTT.

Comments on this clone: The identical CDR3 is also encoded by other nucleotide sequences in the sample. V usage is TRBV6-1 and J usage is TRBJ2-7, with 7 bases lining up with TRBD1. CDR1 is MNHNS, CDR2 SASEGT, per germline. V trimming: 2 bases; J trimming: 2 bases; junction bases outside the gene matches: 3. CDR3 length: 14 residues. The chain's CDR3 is CASSEYRGTYEQYF. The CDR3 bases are TGTGCCAGCAGTGAATACAGGGGTACCTACGAGCAGTACTTC.

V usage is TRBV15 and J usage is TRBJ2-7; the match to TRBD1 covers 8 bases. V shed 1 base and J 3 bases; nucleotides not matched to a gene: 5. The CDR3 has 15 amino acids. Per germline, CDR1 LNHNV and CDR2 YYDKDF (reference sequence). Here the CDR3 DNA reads TGTGCCACCAGCAGAGGAGGGACAGGCCGCTACGAGCAGTACTTC. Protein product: CATSRGGTGRYEQYF.

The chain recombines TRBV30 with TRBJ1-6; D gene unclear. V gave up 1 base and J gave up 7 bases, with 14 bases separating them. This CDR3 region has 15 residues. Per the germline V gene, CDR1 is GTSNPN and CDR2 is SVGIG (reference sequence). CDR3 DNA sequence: TGTGCCTGGAGTGCGGACTCCGCTCGGAATTCACCCCTCCACTTT. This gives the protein CAWSADSARNSPLHF.

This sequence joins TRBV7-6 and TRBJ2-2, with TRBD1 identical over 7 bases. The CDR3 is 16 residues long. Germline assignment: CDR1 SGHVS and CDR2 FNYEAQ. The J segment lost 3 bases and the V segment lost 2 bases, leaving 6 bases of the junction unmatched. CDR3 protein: CASSLSRGTDTGELFF. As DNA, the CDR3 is TGTGCCAGCAGCTTAAGCAGGGGGACCGACACCGGGGAGCTGTTTTTT. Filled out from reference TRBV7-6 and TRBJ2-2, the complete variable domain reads GAGVSQSPRYKVTKRGQDVALRCDPISGHVSLYWYRQALGQGPEFLTYFNYEAQQDKSGLPNDRFSAERPEGSISTLTIQRTEQRDSAMYRCASSLSRGTDTGELFFGEGSRLTVL.

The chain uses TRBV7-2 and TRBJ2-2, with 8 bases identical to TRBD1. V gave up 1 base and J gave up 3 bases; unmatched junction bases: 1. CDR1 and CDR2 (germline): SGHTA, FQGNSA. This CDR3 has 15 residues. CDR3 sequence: CASSLGRGHTGELFF. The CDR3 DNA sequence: TGTGCCAGCAGCTTAGGCAGGGGGCACACCGGGGAGCTGTTTTTT.

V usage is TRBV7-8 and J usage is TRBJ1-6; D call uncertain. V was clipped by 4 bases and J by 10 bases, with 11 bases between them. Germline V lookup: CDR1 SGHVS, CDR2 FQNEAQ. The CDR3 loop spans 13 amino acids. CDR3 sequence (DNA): TGTGCCAGCAGCTCCCGTTCCGAATCACCCCTCCACTTT. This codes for CASSSRSESPLHF.

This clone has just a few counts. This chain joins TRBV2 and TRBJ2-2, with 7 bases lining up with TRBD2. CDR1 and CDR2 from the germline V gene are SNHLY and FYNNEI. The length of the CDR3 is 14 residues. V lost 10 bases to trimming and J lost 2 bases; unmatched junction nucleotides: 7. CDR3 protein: CAIPGDYNTGELFF. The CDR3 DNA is TGTGCCATCCCGGGGGACTACAACACCGGGGAGCTGTTTTTT.